The 31 T cell receptor beta chains below come from one sample, sequenced in a study of T cells in Graves' hyperthyroidism and ophthalmopathy. There were TCR beta CDR3 regions amplified from RNA transcripts. The HTBI primer set was used in a first-round RT-PCR of the TCR CDR3. TCRdb re-derived calls from the multiplex PCR reads in MiXCR, one entry per CDR3 protein. The repertoire includes more than 600,000 distinct CDR3 sequences, 16% of them detected once, and roughly 8% sits in the top ten. Sequencing was carried out using blood. The receptor source for this set is a young man with Graves' hyperthyroidism.

This clonotype was counted ten times or more. V gene TRBV12-3 or TRBV12-4 combines with J gene TRBJ2-4; possibly TRBD1 or TRBD2 for D (6 bases each). The V end was cut by 1 base, the J end by 2 bases, with 21 bases between. This CDR3 has 19 residues. DNA of the CDR3: TGTGCCAGCAGTTTAGATGCCGGGCGGAGGGGGGATACCAAAAACATTCAGTACTTC. Translated, it gives CASSLDAGRRGDTKNIQYF.

In its sample, this clonotype was seen a few times. This sequence joins TRBV19 and TRBJ2-3, with D tentatively TRBD2 (6 bases). With 7 bases removed from V and 2 bases from J, the gap between germline ends came to 13 bases. The CDR3 is 14 amino acids. Germline values: CDR1 LNHDA, CDR2 SQIVND (reference sequence). Written as DNA, the CDR3 is TGTGCCAGTACCACAGCGGGCCACACAGATACGCAGTATTTT. Amino acids: CASTTAGHTDTQYF.

The sample holds a few counts of this clonotype. CDR3 protein: CASTPMWGAREKLFF. CDR3 nucleotides: TGTGCCAGCACCCCTATGTGGGGGGCGAGGGAAAAACTGTTTTTT. This chain connects TRBV6-1 to TRBJ1-4, with D tentatively TRBD1 (6 bases). The germline gives CDR1 MNHNS, CDR2 SASEGT. CDR3 length equals 15 residues. The V gene lost 7 bases and the J gene lost 8 bases, with 20 bases spanning the gap.

The gene calls are TRBV27 and TRBJ1-1, with 11 bases lining up with TRBD1. Germline assignment: CDR1 MNHEY and CDR2 SMNVEV (reference sequence). The CDR3 runs 17 residues. V lost 3 bases, J lost 4 bases, and 10 bases stayed unmatched. In nucleotides, the CDR3 is TGTGCCAGCAGTTTGTCGGACAGGGGGCTTTCGAGCACTGAAGCTTTCTTT. This gives the protein CASSLSDRGLSSTEAFF.

This clonotype came up a few times. The rearrangement uses TRBV7-6 and TRBJ2-7; weak D call: TRBD2 (6 bases). The germline CDR1 and CDR2 sequences are SGHVS and FNYEAQ. V was shortened by 5 bases and J by 4 bases, with 12 bases between the two germline ends. The CDR3 consists of 13 residues. The CDR3: CASSTSDYYEQYF. CDR3 sequence (DNA): TGTGCCAGCAGCACTTCGGACTATTACGAGCAGTACTTC.

This clonotype appeared a few times. This chain uses TRBV7-2 with TRBJ1-1, with D tentatively TRBD1 (5 bases). This CDR3 is built from 13 residues. Germline V CDR1 and CDR2: SGHTA, FQGNSA. Trimming took 6 bases from V and 10 from J, leaving 18 bases between them. CDR3 coding DNA: TGTGCCAGCAGTTCTGTCGGGGGGAGGGGAGCTTTCTTT. Residues: CASSSVGGRGAFF.

This clonotype came up many times. V gene TRBV12-3 or TRBV12-4 combines with J gene TRBJ2-3; D unresolved. Trimming took off 3 bases at V and 5 bases at J, with 12 bases between the two ends. The CDR3 extends over 14 amino acids. The CDR3 DNA sequence: TGTGCCAGCAGTTTGGGCGGAATGGGAGATACGCAGTATTTT. Amino acids: CASSLGGMGDTQYF.

This clonotype was recorded a few times. V and J are TRBV18 and TRBJ1-3; D gene uncertain. The CDR3 has 16 amino acids. The V and J ends lost 0 bases and 4 bases respectively, with 13 bases between them. Germline V lookup: CDR1 KGHSH, CDR2 LQKENI. This CDR3 reads CASSPPGSHRGNTIYF. CDR3 DNA sequence: TGTGCCAGCTCACCACCAGGGTCACATAGAGGAAACACCATATATTTT.

This clonotype was recorded many times. This chain connects TRBV7-8 to TRBJ2-5, with D uncertain. This CDR3 is built from 15 residues. Trimming pared 5 bases from V and 1 base from J, leaving 14 bases between. Germline V lookup: CDR1 SGHVS, CDR2 FQNEAQ. CDR3 nucleotides: TGTGCCAGCAGCCTCCTGTTGTGGTCCCAAGAGACCCAGTACTTC. This encodes CASSLLLWSQETQYF.

This clonotype was seen a few times. The chain combines TRBV4-3 with TRBJ2-1, with 8 bases that match TRBD1. V gave up 1 base and J gave up 6 bases; unmatched junction bases: 14. CDR1 is LGHNA, CDR2 YSLEER, per germline. The CDR3 runs 18 residues. CDR3 residues: CASSQVQPGGLWGNEQFF. The CDR3 DNA is TGCGCCAGCAGCCAAGTCCAACCAGGGGGCCTCTGGGGCAATGAGCAGTTCTTC.

The chain uses TRBV19 and TRBJ2-7; TRBD2 matches at 10 bases. V lost 0 bases to trimming and J lost 7 bases; unmatched junction nucleotides: 12. Looked up from germline, CDR1 is LNHDA and CDR2 is SQIVND (reference sequence). The CDR3 contains 17 residues. The DNA of the CDR3 is TGTGCCAGTAGTATAGAGGGACGGACTAGCGGCTTTGGGGAGCAGTACTTC. Its translation: CASSIEGRTSGFGEQYF.

This clonotype was seen only a few times. The J gene is TRBJ2-1, the V gene TRBV24-1; TRBD1 agrees at 8 bases. The V gene's germline CDR1 is KGHDR and CDR2 SFDVKD. V shed 4 bases, J shed 0 bases, and the junction held 4 bases outside the gene matches. The CDR3 sequence is 16 residues long. CDR3 nucleotide sequence: TGTGCCACCAGTGACCCCGGGACAGGCTCCTACAATGAGCAGTTCTTC. This codes for CATSDPGTGSYNEQFF.

The chain combines TRBV4-1 with TRBJ2-5; D is unclear. The CDR3 spans 13 residues. Trimming shortened V by 1 base and J by 3 bases, and 6 bases separated the two germline ends. Germline loops: CDR1 MGHRA, CDR2 YSYEKL. The DNA of the CDR3 is TGCGCCAGCAGCCAAGGCGTGGAAGAGACCCAGTACTTC. As protein: CASSQGVEETQYF.

This clonotype was seen ten or more times. V usage is TRBV5-5 and J usage is TRBJ2-7; D is possibly TRBD1 (6 bases). Germline loops: CDR1 SGHKS, CDR2 YYEKEE (reference sequence). The CDR3 is made up of 16 amino acids. V shed 5 bases and J shed 0 bases, with 18 bases lying between them. Written as DNA, the CDR3 is TGTGCCAGCAGTCTTGGACAGCTACGGGGCTCCTACGAGCAGTACTTC. This sequence encodes CASSLGQLRGSYEQYF.

This clonotype has just a few counts. V usage is TRBV29-1 and J usage is TRBJ2-3, with 9 nucleotides matching TRBD2. The V gene's germline CDR1 is SQVTM and CDR2 ANQGSEA. V gave up 4 bases and J gave up 1 base; unmatched junction bases: 6. This CDR3 is 15 amino acids long. DNA of the CDR3: TGCAGCGTTGTGATTTTAGCGGGGGGCACAGATACGCAGTATTTT. This translates into CSVVILAGGTDTQYF.

This chain connects TRBV7-9 to TRBJ2-1; D may be TRBD2 (5 bases). The germline CDR1 and CDR2 sequences are SEHNR and FQNEAQ (reference sequence). Deletions cut 5 bases from V and 0 bases from J, with 20 bases between. The CDR3 runs to 18 residues. CDR3 bases: TGTGCCAGCAGCCCTGTGAGAGGACTGGTGAGCTCCTACAATGAGCAGTTCTTC. This encodes CASSPVRGLVSSYNEQFF.

This clonotype has a count of ten or more. The J gene is TRBJ1-5, the V gene TRBV28, with 8 bases fitting TRBD1. This CDR3 has 15 residues. Trimming removed 5 bases from V and 6 bases from J; junction bases left unmatched: 9. Germline CDR1 MDHEN, CDR2 SYDVKM. DNA for the CDR3: TGTGCCAGCAGTCGCTATCAGACAGGGGCTCAGCCCCAGCATTTT. Protein product: CASSRYQTGAQPQHF.

This clonotype was detected a few times. This chain uses TRBV7-9 with TRBJ2-7; D gene unclear. The CDR3 loop spans 14 amino acids. The V end was cut by 3 bases, the J end by 1 base, with 10 bases between. Germline-derived CDR1 and CDR2 are SEHNR and FQNEAQ (reference sequence). The CDR3 nucleotides read TGTGCCAGCAGCTTCCCCCCGCCGTCCTACGAGCAGTACTTC. This sequence encodes CASSFPPPSYEQYF.

This clonotype was counted many times. The CDR3 nucleotides read TGCAGTGCTAGAGATATCTTGGGAACAGCAACTAGCACAGATACGCAGTATTTT. Residues: CSARDILGTATSTDTQYF. This chain joins TRBV20-1 and TRBJ2-3; D unresolved. The CDR3 loop spans 18 amino acids. V shed 0 bases and J shed 0 bases, with 19 bases lying between them. Germline assignment: CDR1 DFQATT and CDR2 SNEGSKA (reference sequence).

V gene TRBV10-3 combines with J gene TRBJ2-5, with 9 nucleotides matching TRBD1. Germline values: CDR1 ENHRY, CDR2 SYGVKD. V was pared by 4 bases and J by 4 bases, with 4 bases of the junction left unmatched. The CDR3 contains 14 residues. The chain's CDR3 is CAISGGTGRETQYF. Written as DNA, the CDR3 is TGTGCCATCAGTGGTGGGACAGGGAGAGAGACCCAGTACTTC.

This clonotype was picked up many times. This chain links TRBV27 with TRBJ2-1, with D possibly being TRBD2 (7 bases). The ends were cut back, 4 bases at V and 9 bases at J, with 10 bases in the middle. The germline V gene has CDR1 MNHEY and CDR2 SMNVEV (reference sequence). This CDR3 has 12 amino acids. The chain's CDR3 is CASSWGGSEQFF. CDR3 DNA sequence: TGTGCCAGCAGTTGGGGGGGCAGTGAGCAGTTCTTC.

Many counts were recorded for this clonotype. The CDR3 loop is CASSPPGDYEQYF. The CDR3 DNA sequence: TGTGCCAGCAGTCCCCCGGGGGACTACGAGCAGTACTTC. V is TRBV28 and J is TRBJ2-7; D is possibly TRBD2 (6 bases). CDR1 is MDHEN, CDR2 SYDVKM, per germline. This CDR3 is 13 amino acids long. V lost 5 bases to trimming and J lost 3 bases, with 11 bases between them.

This clonotype was seen repeatedly, ten times or more. The chain recombines TRBV2 with TRBJ2-1; tentative D call: TRBD2 (6 bases). Germline V gives CDR1 SNHLY, CDR2 FYNNEI. Trimming pared 6 bases from V and 8 bases from J, leaving 14 bases between. The CDR3 spans 13 residues. DNA of the CDR3: TGTGCCAGCAGGCCCCAAAGGAGGGATGAGCAGTTCTTC. Translation gives CASRPQRRDEQFF.

V gene TRBV24-1 combines with J gene TRBJ2-5, with 8 bases aligning to TRBD2. The V gene end was trimmed by 4 bases and the J gene end by 5 bases; junction bases not matched to a gene: 17. Germline CDR1 reads KGHDR; CDR2 reads SFDVKD. The CDR3 spans 18 residues. This chain's CDR3 is CATSEPDWPGRGEETQYF. The DNA of the CDR3 is TGTGCCACCAGTGAACCGGACTGGCCCGGGAGGGGAGAGGAGACCCAGTACTTC.

This clonotype was counted at least ten times. This rearrangement joins TRBV7-9 to TRBJ2-3; D unclear. Looked up from germline, CDR1 is SEHNR and CDR2 is FQNEAQ (reference sequence). CDR3 length: 12 residues. Deletions cut 3 bases from V and 9 bases from J, with 10 bases between. This chain's CDR3 is CASSFGPSTQYF. The DNA for the CDR3 is TGTGCCAGCAGCTTTGGGCCCTCCACGCAGTATTTT.

This clonotype was counted at least ten times. This rearrangement joins TRBV28 to TRBJ2-5; D is unresolved. Germline CDR1 reads MDHEN; CDR2 reads SYDVKM. Trimming took off 6 bases at V and 2 bases at J, with 16 bases between the two ends. The CDR3 contains 15 residues. CDR3 sequence reads: CASSSQWGRQETQYF. CDR3 nucleotide sequence: TGTGCCAGCAGCTCCCAATGGGGTAGGCAAGAGACCCAGTACTTC.

V usage is TRBV30 and J usage is TRBJ1-1; D might be TRBD1 (6 bases). V gave up 2 bases and J gave up 4 bases, with 14 bases separating them. CDR3 length equals 14 residues. CDR1 and CDR2 from the germline V gene are GTSNPN and SVGIG (reference sequence). CDR3 loop: CAWSSSGGGTEAFF. In DNA, the CDR3 is TGTGCCTGGAGTTCGTCGGGGGGCGGCACTGAAGCTTTCTTT.

A word on this clonotype: This may come from a read error, since a much larger clone is one base off. This CDR3 reads CSATGRDTDTQYF. In DNA form, the CDR3 reads TGCAGTGCTACGGGCAGGGACACAGATACGCAGTATTTT. This chain uses TRBV20-1 with TRBJ2-3, with D possibly TRBD1 on 5 matching bases. This CDR3 has 13 amino acids. Trimming left V 4 bases short and J 2 bases short, with 10 bases between. Per germline, CDR1 DFQATT and CDR2 SNEGSKA (reference sequence).

The chain joins TRBV7-8 to TRBJ1-1, with a weak D call TRBD1 (6 bases). Trimming left V 0 bases short and J 4 bases short, with 12 bases between. CDR1 and CDR2 (germline): SGHVS, FQNEAQ. There are 15 residues in the CDR3. This chain's CDR3 is CASSLARGKSTEAFF. The CDR3 DNA sequence: TGTGCCAGCAGCTTAGCAAGGGGGAAAAGCACTGAAGCTTTCTTT.

V is TRBV7-8 and J is TRBJ2-2, with TRBD2 as a possible D gene (7 bases). V dropped 3 bases and J dropped 8 bases, with 22 bases sitting between them. Germline CDR1 is SGHVS and CDR2 is FQNEAQ. CDR3 length: 17 amino acids. The CDR3 loop reads CASSLGGLEGRGGELFF. Written as DNA, the CDR3 is TGTGCCAGCAGCTTGGGGGGGCTAGAGGGGCGTGGAGGGGAGCTGTTTTTT.

The V gene is TRBV4-1, the J gene TRBJ2-5, with 9 bases that match TRBD2. V lost 4 bases, J lost 3 bases, and 3 bases stayed unmatched. The germline gives CDR1 MGHRA, CDR2 YSYEKL. This CDR3 comprises 14 residues. The CDR3 sequence: CASSRTSVEETQYF. In DNA form, the CDR3 reads TGCGCCAGCAGCCGGACTAGCGTTGAAGAGACCCAGTACTTC.